What follows are 14 T cell receptor beta chains derived from one specimen sequenced in a study of control samples from healthy donors and cancer patients. The assay was immunoSEQ multiplex PCR, and TCRdb's table has in-frame clones only and misses some. Of under 110,000 clones detected, around nine tenths appear once; the ten largest clones hold approximately 8.4%. Sample: blood. The receptors were gathered from a man younger than 45 in good health.

The V and J genes are TRBV4-1 and TRBJ2-7; 10 positions agree with TRBD2. Looked up from germline, CDR1 is MGHRA and CDR2 is YSYEKL. The CDR3 extends over 16 amino acids. Trimming removed 3 bases from V and 3 bases from J; junction bases left unmatched: 8. As DNA, the CDR3 is TGCGCCAGCAGCCAGCGTTGGGCTAGCGGGGGCTACGAGCAGTACTTC. Translation gives CASSQRWASGGYEQYF.

The chain links TRBV7-8 to TRBJ1-6, with 7 positions matching TRBD1. The CDR3 has 15 residues. The V segment lost 0 bases and the J segment 7 bases; nucleotides outside the gene matches: 3. Germline V gene sequence: CDR1 SGHVS, CDR2 FQNEAQ. Here the CDR3 DNA reads TGTGCCAGCAGCTTAGCACAGGGGAGGAATTCACCCCTCCACTTT. The encoded protein is CASSLAQGRNSPLHF.

The rearrangement links TRBV28 to TRBJ1-1; the D gene is possibly TRBD1 (5 bases). There are 15 residues in the CDR3. Germline assignment: CDR1 MDHEN and CDR2 SYDVKM. Trimming removed 6 bases from V and 4 bases from J, with 18 bases in between. The CDR3 sequence: CASSPGGSLGTEAFF. The DNA for the CDR3 is TGTGCCAGCAGCCCCGGGGGTTCGTTGGGCACTGAAGCTTTCTTT.

J is TRBJ2-7 and V is TRBV6-1, with 10 nucleotides matching TRBD2. Per germline, CDR1 MNHNS and CDR2 SASEGT. The trim removed 3 bases at V and 4 bases at J, leaving 9 bases unmatched. The CDR3 has 16 amino acids. This CDR3 reads CASSDGLAESGYEQYF. The CDR3 nucleotides read TGTGCCAGCAGTGACGGACTAGCGGAATCAGGATACGAGCAGTACTTC.

V usage is TRBV19 and J usage is TRBJ1-5, with 8 positions matching TRBD1. J gave up 6 bases and V 4 bases, and 11 bases lay outside the gene matches. The length of the CDR3 is 16 residues. Germline V gene sequence: CDR1 LNHDA, CDR2 SQIVND (reference sequence). DNA for the CDR3: TGTGCCAGTAGTACGGACAGGGACATAGGGCGTCAGCCCCAGCATTTT. Residues: CASSTDRDIGRQPQHF.

Note on this clone: The same CDR3 can be traced to other DNA sequences in this sample. V gene TRBV6-2 or TRBV6-3 combines with J gene TRBJ1-5, with D perhaps TRBD1 (5 bases). The germline V gene encodes CDR1 MNHEY and CDR2 SVGEGT. The CDR3 is 15 amino acids. The V end was cut by 6 bases, the J end by 2 bases, with 14 bases between. CDR3 amino acids: CASSQGQFGNQPQHF. The CDR3 DNA reads TGTGCCAGCAGCCAAGGACAATTTGGCAATCAGCCCCAGCATTTT.

V gene TRBV1 combines with J gene TRBJ2-7; no DNA check was done on the table's D call, TRBD1. TRBV1 is an annotated pseudogene. The CDR3 sequence is 22 residues long. CDR3 amino acids: CTSSQDLRALGKGQNYTYEQYV. The CDR3 region has the DNA TGCACCAGCAGCCAAGATCTCAGGGCGCTCGGGAAGGGACAGAACTATACCTACGAGCAGTACGTC.

The chain uses TRBV7-9 and TRBJ2-3; D perhaps matches TRBD1 (5 bases). The V and J ends lost 5 bases and 0 bases respectively, with 15 bases between them. From germline, CDR1 is SEHNR and CDR2 FQNEAQ (reference sequence). The CDR3 loop spans 16 amino acids. The CDR3 DNA reads as TGTGCCAGCAGCCAGCAGGGATCCCGTAGCACAGATACGCAGTATTTT. Translated, it gives CASSQQGSRSTDTQYF.

This clone was observed once. The chain links TRBV24-1 to TRBJ2-1; tentatively, D is TRBD2 (6 bases). V was pared by 1 base and J by 3 bases, with 12 bases between. CDR3 length: 16 residues. CDR1 KGHDR and CDR2 SFDVKD come from the germline V gene. CDR3 in DNA: TGTGCCACCAGTGATTTTAGCGGCCCGCACTACAATGAGCAGTTCTTC. This codes for CATSDFSGPHYNEQFF.

The chain joins TRBV5-6 to TRBJ2-7, with a weak D call TRBD2 (6 bases). Trimming left V 4 bases short and J 2 bases short, with 13 bases between. Germline CDR1 reads SGHDT; CDR2 reads YYEEEE. The CDR3 contains 14 residues. The CDR3 loop is CASSPWRGTYEQYV. The CDR3 DNA follows: TGTGCCAGCAGCCCCTGGAGGGGCACCTACGAGCAGTACGTC.

This clone appeared once. The CDR3 DNA reads TGTGCCAGTAGTACCCCTCCCGACAGGGGCCCCTACGAGCAGTACTTC. Its translation: CASSTPPDRGPYEQYF. The chain uses TRBV19 and TRBJ2-7; 8 nucleotides agree with TRBD1. This CDR3 has 16 residues. The junction had 10 bases not matched to a gene; V was cut back by 4 bases and J by 2 bases. Germline V CDR1 and CDR2: LNHDA, SQIVND (reference sequence).

Turning to this clone: Other DNA sequences from this sample encode an identical CDR3 as well. The gene calls are TRBV18 and TRBJ1-4; TRBD1 matches at 9 bases. This CDR3 contains 14 residues. V gave up 3 bases and J gave up 4 bases; unmatched junction bases: 0. In germline, CDR1 is KGHSH, CDR2 LQKENI. As DNA, the CDR3 is TGTGCCAGCTCACCGGGACAGGGTAATGAAAAACTGTTTTTT. Translating it yields CASSPGQGNEKLFF.

The V and J genes are TRBV19 and TRBJ2-7, with D maybe TRBD1 (5 bases). The CDR3 is made up of 10 amino acids. Per the germline V gene, CDR1 is LNHDA and CDR2 is SQIVND (reference sequence). The CDR3 here is CDRPAYEQYF. The CDR3 coding sequence is TGTGACAGGCCCGCCTACGAGCAGTACTTC.

The CDR3 DNA reads TGTGCCAGTAATGGCGGGGGGGCCCATGAGCAGTTCTTC. Its translation: CASNGGGAHEQFF. The rearrangement uses TRBV19 and TRBJ2-1; 9 bases match TRBD2. J gave up 8 bases and V 7 bases, and 6 bases lay outside the gene matches. CDR3 length equals 13 residues. Germline values: CDR1 LNHDA, CDR2 SQIVND (reference sequence).